The entry below describes one T cell receptor (beta chain). The data were taken from a study of cytomegalovirus exposure and HLA in healthy donors. Vbeta (60) and Jbeta (13) primers were used in the PCR. Assay used: immunoSEQ multiplex PCR; TCRdb lists only in-frame clones, some missing. The data show 150,000 to 200,000 clones, approximately 80% seen once. The TCR comes from a female donor in good health and CMV-seronegative. The sample was PBMCs.

CDR3 region: CASSSDLADSSYEQYF. CDR3 nucleotide sequence: TGTGCCAGCAGCTCGGACCTCGCCGACAGCTCCTACGAGCAGTACTTC. The chain uses TRBV5-5 and TRBJ2-7, with D possibly being TRBD1 (5 bases). The CDR3 covers 16 residues. Germline CDR1 is SGHKS and CDR2 is YYEKEE (reference sequence). Trimming took off 3 bases at V and 0 bases at J, with 16 bases between the two ends.